Here is one TCR beta chain with its context. The entry originates in a study of control samples from healthy donors and cancer patients. Measured with immunoSEQ multiplex PCR; TCRdb has only the in-frame clones, and not every one. Among 50,000 to 70,000 clones, roughly 86% were seen once, and the ten largest hold less than 4%. Germline trimming cut 3 bases from V and 6 bases from J; bases unmatched to any gene: 5. The germline gives CDR1 KGHSH, CDR2 LQKENI. The CDR3 loop spans 15 amino acids. The sample taken for sequencing was blood. This clonotype was obtained from a man aged 50 to 60 in good health. The V call is TRBV18, the J call TRBJ1-6; 7 positions match TRBD1. The CDR3 is CASSPRDSFNSPLHF. In DNA, the CDR3 is TGTGCCAGCTCACCGAGGGACAGCTTTAATTCACCCCTCCACTTT.